This T cell receptor (beta chain) was observed in a study of cytomegalovirus exposure and HLA in healthy donors listed by TCRdb under 2017. Context from the whole study: The 650 to 750 repertoires of the first cohort and the roughly 120 validation repertoires were produced on the same platform, according to a later analysis. The study was designed to test whether signatures of past pathogen exposure could be identified by cataloging public T cell receptors. Along with the roughly 670-subject first cohort, a separate validation cohort of over a hundred different subjects was used. High-throughput TCR immunosequencing, statistical association of individual TCRs with disease status, and machine learning were combined to predict cytomegalovirus infection status. The investigation overall reported the following: Three of the identified cytomegalovirus-associated TCR beta chains were confirmed in vitro to be specific for cytomegalovirus antigens. The study gave a list of roughly 150 TCR beta chains associated with cytomegalovirus. It was suggested by the authors that the approach could potentially be generalized to other disease states and immunological phenotypes. Most TCR sequences were observed very rarely across donors, whereas some public TCRs were present in many individuals. A later analysis had no HLA typing for the validation cohort, so co-occurrence there was scored across all 130 or so repertoires. In both the original and validation cohorts, the classifier was reported to diagnose cytomegalovirus status with high specificity and sensitivity. Of the cluster scores, about 94% were above 0 in a later analysis, which found that TCRs clustered in the first cohort also tended to co-occur in the 120 validation repertoires.

Trimmed from V: 4 bases; trimmed from J: 1 base; junction bases lacking a gene match: 2. Per the germline V gene, SGHRS is the CDR1 and YFSETQ is the CDR2. The CDR3 has 15 amino acids, counting the end cysteine and phenylalanine. The CDR3 DNA has 45 bases and is translated from base 1. Separate from the roughly 650-subject first cohort, the validation cohort of roughly 110 subjects was the group to which the donors belonged. A few counts support this clone. What this receptor recognizes is not known. Base qualities are not provided; no much larger clone lies one nucleotide away. The protocol used for the library was the immunoSEQ multiplex PCR assay. The paper's processing steps were these. A statistical classification framework was built to diagnose cytomegalovirus status from the catalog of TCR beta chain sequences. TCRdb obtained this table from immuneACCESS and retained in-frame rearrangements with V and J assigned. These tables miss some clones; where compared with another copy, unresolved V genes account for less than half of the shortfall, and the remainder is unexplained. The V and J calls and clone size are taken from that table; D and trimming were inferred from the DNA. The sample contains around 80,000 clones, 85% to 95% of them found a single time. Approximately 0.73% of the sample comes from the top ten.

Sample: PBMCs. The V gene is TRBV5-1 and the J gene is TRBJ2-3; 11 junctional bases match TRBD1. The source is a woman between 18 and 29 years old in good health and CMV-seronegative. The CDR3 protein: CASSPGQGGTDTQYF. The nucleotide sequence is TGCGCCAGCAGCCCGGGACAGGGGGGCACAGATACGCAGTATTTT. The CDR3, completed at both ends by the reference TRBV5-1 and TRBJ2-3 genes, gives the full variable domain KAGVTQTPRYLIKTRGQQVTLSCSPISGHRSVSWYQQTPGQGLQFLFEYFSETQRNKGNFPGRFSGRQFSNSRSEMNVSTLELGDSALYLCASSPGQGGTDTQYFGPGTRLTVL.